This T cell receptor beta chain is from a study of blood T cell repertoires in COVID-19. Sequencing used immunoSEQ multiplex PCR; TCRdb keeps in-frame clones, though not all of them. The sample includes under 250,000 clones, around 87% of them seen just once. Trimming took off 2 bases at V and 13 bases at J, with 10 bases between the two ends. CDR1 is SGHDT and CDR2 is YYEEEE in the germline V gene. The CDR3 spans 11 residues. V gene TRBV5-6 combines with J gene TRBJ2-1, with a weak D call TRBD2 (5 bases). Input material: PBMCs or T cells enriched from blood (not recorded which). The source is a young woman in a cohort exposed to, infected with or recovered from COVID-19 (not recorded which). The CDR3 sequence is CASSFTSVQFF. CDR3 DNA sequence: TGTGCCAGCAGCTTCACTAGTGTCCAGTTCTTC. The variable domain in full, completed from reference TRBV5-6 and TRBJ2-1, reads DAGVTQSPTHLIKTRGQQVTLRCSPKSGHDTVSWYQQALGQGPQFIFQYYEEEERQRGNFPDRFSGHQFPNYSSELNVNALLLGDSALYLCASSFTSVQFFGPGTRLTVL.